This note documents a single T cell receptor (beta chain) sequence. These data come from a study of glioma-infiltrating T cells. TCR alpha and beta CDR3 regions were amplified from RNA using iRepertoire nested multiplex PCR. TCRdb analysed the multiplex PCR reads with MiXCR anew, one entry per CDR3 protein. The sample contains approximately 400,000 distinct CDR3 sequences, roughly 41% of which appear only once. Germline CDR1 and CDR2: MDHEN and SYDVKM. The CDR3 has 15 residues. Trimming removed 3 bases at V and 1 base at J, with 12 bases between. Sequencing was done on a sample of glioma tissue, nonneoplastic brain tissue, or PBMCs (not recorded which). This receptor was obtained from a human donor with low-grade glioma or glioblastoma, undergoing nonglioma brain surgery, or in good health (not recorded which). The chain joins TRBV28 to TRBJ1-1; D is uncertain. For the CDR3, the DNA is TGTGCCAGCAGTTTCCCCCCTCTCAGGAACACTGAAGCTTTCTTT. Encoded protein: CASSFPPLRNTEAFF.